The rows below give T cell receptor beta chains drawn from one sample of a study of cytotoxic CD8 clonotypes in ibrutinib-treated CLL. Sequenced by immunoSEQ multiplex PCR; TCRdb stores in-frame clones only, minus some. The sample comprises over 200,000 clones, about 75% of which are singletons, and roughly 6.4% rests with the top ten. Sequencing was performed on PBMCs, taken after 12 months of ibrutinib treatment. The receptors originated from a human donor with chronic lymphocytic leukemia. The CDR3 runs from the conserved cysteine through the conserved F or W. D genes are given only for firm matches. Clone size appears in some rows only: once, few, many, or a class for an expanded clone.

V gene	D gene	J gene	clone size	CDR3 protein	CDR3 DNA
TRBV27	-	TRBJ2-7	-	CASSSAGTGTYEQYF	TGTGCCAGCAGTTCCGCCGGGACGGGCACCTACGAGCAGTACTTC
TRBV5-1	TRBD2	TRBJ2-5	-	CASSLDGGEMWTQYF	TGCGCCAGCAGCCTCGACGGGGGGGAGATGTGGACCCAGTACTTC
TRBV5-1	-	TRBJ2-7	-	CASSFNPLTYEQYF	TGCGCCAGCAGCTTTAACCCCCTCACCTACGAGCAGTACTTC
TRBV19	-	TRBJ1-1	few	CASRETGNTEAFF	TGTGCCAGTAGGGAGACAGGGAACACTGAAGCTTTCTTT
TRBV28	TRBD1	TRBJ1-2	few	CASSIQGAGYGYTF	TGTGCCAGCAGTATTCAGGGGGCTGGGTATGGCTACACCTTC
TRBV29-1	-	TRBJ2-7	-	CSVEGPSGPLPSSYEQYF	TGCAGCGTTGAAGGGCCCAGCGGGCCCCTACCAAGCTCCTACGAGCAGTACTTC
TRBV2	TRBD2	TRBJ2-1	-	CASVTSGNGDEQFF	TGTGCCAGCGTTACTAGCGGAAATGGGGATGAGCAGTTCTTC
TRBV28	-	TRBJ1-2	few	CASSLFRGHYGYTF	TGTGCCAGCAGTTTATTCAGGGGCCACTATGGCTACACCTTC
TRBV18	TRBD1	TRBJ1-1	-	CASSPGQGVMEAFF	TGTGCCAGCTCCCCGGGACAGGGGGTAATGGAAGCTTTCTTT
TRBV30	-	TRBJ2-7	-	CAWSRGSHEQYF	TGTGCCTGGAGTAGGGGGAGCCACGAGCAGTACTTC
TRBV28	-	TRBJ2-6	-	CAINRDTSGGANVLTF	TGTGCCATCAACCGGGACACCTCGGGGGGGGCCAACGTCCTGACTTTC
TRBV6-5	-	TRBJ1-4	-	CASSYSSGAAEKLFF	TGTGCCAGCAGTTACTCTTCCGGGGCGGCTGAAAAACTGTTTTTT
TRBV11-2	-	TRBJ1-1	once	CASSLGFTEAFF	TGTGCCAGCAGCTTGGGTTTCACTGAAGCTTTCTTT
TRBV6-6	-	TRBJ1-2	-	CASSQGDGTWAGYTF	TGTGCCAGCAGCCAAGGCGACGGGACCTGGGCGGGCTACACCTTC
TRBV5-1	-	TRBJ2-1	-	CASSLGEASKQFF	TGCGCCAGCAGCTTGGGGGAAGCTTCTAAGCAGTTCTTC
TRBV6-5	-	TRBJ2-1	many	CASSPTKVSVKQFF	TGTGCCAGCAGTCCAACCAAAGTATCGGTGAAGCAGTTCTTC
TRBV9	TRBD1	TRBJ1-4	once	CASSVTGGSNEKLFF	TGTGCCAGCAGCGTAACAGGGGGAAGTAATGAAAAACTGTTTTTT
TRBV28	TRBD2	TRBJ2-3	-	CASSLAGILTDTQYF	TGTGCCAGTTCACTAGCGGGAATACTCACAGATACGCAGTATTTT
TRBV5-6	-	TRBJ2-7	-	CASSFRGRGAYEQYF	TGTGCCAGCAGCTTCCGTGGAAGAGGGGCCTACGAGCAGTACTTC
TRBV30	-	TRBJ1-1	few	CAWRGRQAFF	TGTGCCTGGAGGGGGCGTCAAGCTTTCTTT
TRBV4-2	-	TRBJ2-2	-	CASSPSGRGTGELFF	TGTGCCAGCAGCCCCAGTGGGCGAGGAACCGGGGAGCTGTTTTTT
TRBV4-1	-	TRBJ1-2	-	CASSQDRGWYGYTF	TGCGCCAGCAGCCAAGACCGGGGTTGGTATGGCTACACCTTC
TRBV29-1	TRBD2	TRBJ2-4	-	CSVEDSGAGSYF	TGCAGCGTTGAAGATAGCGGGGCAGGTTCGTACTTC
TRBV4-1	TRBD1	TRBJ1-2	few	CASSQLTGGDYGYTF	TGCGCCAGCAGCCAGTTGACAGGGGGCGACTATGGCTACACCTTC
TRBV15	-	TRBJ1-2	-	CATSRGPIYGYTF	TGTGCCACCAGCAGAGGGCCGATCTATGGCTACACCTTC
TRBV15	-	TRBJ2-3	-	CATSRAAGRTTDTQYF	TGTGCCACCAGCAGAGCGGCAGGGAGGACGACAGATACGCAGTATTTT
TRBV28	TRBD1	TRBJ1-2	-	CASSSQGAGYTF	TGTGCCAGCAGTTCCCAGGGGGCTGGCTACACCTTC
TRBV30	-	TRBJ1-4	-	CAWTPGLINEKLFF	TGTGCCTGGACACCGGGACTGATTAATGAAAAACTGTTTTTT
TRBV30	-	TRBJ1-5	-	CAWKRLSSSNQPQHF	TGTGCCTGGAAGCGTTTGAGTAGTAGCAATCAGCCCCAGCATTTT
TRBV11-3	TRBD1	TRBJ2-1	-	CASSIGGQGTNEQFF	TGTGCCAGCAGCATAGGGGGACAGGGGACCAATGAGCAGTTCTTC
TRBV5-1	-	TRBJ1-2	-	CASSVSNYGYTF	TGCGCCAGCAGTGTATCTAACTATGGCTACACCTTC
TRBV5-1	-	TRBJ1-4	-	CASSLVQGWNEKLFF	TGCGCCAGCAGCTTGGTGCAGGGGTGGAACGAAAAACTGTTTTTT
TRBV7-2	-	TRBJ2-7	-	CASSLGQGRVYEQYF	TGTGCCAGCAGCTTAGGACAGGGGAGGGTCTACGAGCAGTACTTC
TRBV5-4	TRBD2	TRBJ2-1	few	CASSSPAGGDNEQFF	TGTGCCAGCAGCTCCCCAGCGGGAGGGGACAATGAGCAGTTCTTC
TRBV7-3	-	TRBJ1-6	-	CASSLGQGGSPLHF	TGTGCCAGCAGCTTAGGGCAGGGAGGTTCACCCCTCCACTTT
TRBV5-1	-	TRBJ1-1	-	CASSLQTGNTEAFF	TGCGCCAGCAGCTTGCAGACGGGGAACACTGAAGCTTTCTTT
TRBV2	-	TRBJ1-1	once	CASRMRGLNTEAFF	TGTGCCAGCAGAATGAGGGGCCTGAACACTGAAGCTTTCTTT
TRBV6-5	-	TRBJ2-5	-	CASSAPGEAQETQYF	TGTGCCAGCAGTGCTCCGGGGGAAGCGCAAGAGACCCAGTACTTC
TRBV9	-	TRBJ2-7	few	CASSGQVTSYEQYF	TGTGCCAGCAGCGGACAGGTAACCTCCTACGAGCAGTACTTC
TRBV6-5	TRBD1	TRBJ1-1	-	CASSYSRDRNTEAFF	TGTGCCAGCAGTTACTCCAGGGACAGGAACACTGAAGCTTTCTTT
TRBV21-1	-	TRBJ1-3	once	CASSKVRPHLPTIYF	TGTGCCAGCAGCAAAGTGAGGCCTCACCTGCCCACCATATATTTT
TRBV6-5	-	TRBJ2-3	few	CASSPTIESTQYF	TGTGCCAGCAGTCCGACGATTGAGTCTACGCAGTATTTT
TRBV11-3	-	TRBJ2-2	-	CASSLDSETAASGELFF	TGTGCCAGCAGCTTAGATTCCGAGACAGCTGCGTCCGGGGAGCTGTTTTTT